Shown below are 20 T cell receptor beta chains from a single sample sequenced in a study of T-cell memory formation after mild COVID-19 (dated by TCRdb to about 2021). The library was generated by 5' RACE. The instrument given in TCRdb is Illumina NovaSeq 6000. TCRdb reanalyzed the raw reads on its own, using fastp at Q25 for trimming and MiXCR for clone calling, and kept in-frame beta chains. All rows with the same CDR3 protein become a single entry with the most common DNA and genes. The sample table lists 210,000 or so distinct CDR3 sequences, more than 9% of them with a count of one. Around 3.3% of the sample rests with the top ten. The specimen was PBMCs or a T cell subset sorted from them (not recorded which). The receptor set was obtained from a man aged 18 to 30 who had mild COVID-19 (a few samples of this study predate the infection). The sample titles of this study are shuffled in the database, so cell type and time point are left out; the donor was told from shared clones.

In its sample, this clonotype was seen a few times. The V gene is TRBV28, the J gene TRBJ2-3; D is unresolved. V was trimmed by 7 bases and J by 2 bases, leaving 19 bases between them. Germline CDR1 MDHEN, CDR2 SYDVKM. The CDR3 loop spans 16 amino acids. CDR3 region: CASTTAAAQATDTQYF. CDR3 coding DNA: TGTGCCAGCACCACCGCCGCAGCCCAAGCCACAGATACGCAGTATTTT.

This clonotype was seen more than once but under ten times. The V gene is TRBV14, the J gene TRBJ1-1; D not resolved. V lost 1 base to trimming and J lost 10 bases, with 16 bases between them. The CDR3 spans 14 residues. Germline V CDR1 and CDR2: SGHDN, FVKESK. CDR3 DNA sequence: TGTGCCAGCAGCCAAGCAGGACCGGTCGAGGCAGCTTTCTTT. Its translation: CASSQAGPVEAAFF.

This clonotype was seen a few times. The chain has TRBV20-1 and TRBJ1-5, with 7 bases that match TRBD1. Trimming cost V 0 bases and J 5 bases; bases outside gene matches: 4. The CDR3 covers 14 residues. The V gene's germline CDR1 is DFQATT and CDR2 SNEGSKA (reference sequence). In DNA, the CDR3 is TGCAGTGCTAGAGAGACGACAGGGTATCAGCCCCAGCATTTT. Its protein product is CSARETTGYQPQHF.

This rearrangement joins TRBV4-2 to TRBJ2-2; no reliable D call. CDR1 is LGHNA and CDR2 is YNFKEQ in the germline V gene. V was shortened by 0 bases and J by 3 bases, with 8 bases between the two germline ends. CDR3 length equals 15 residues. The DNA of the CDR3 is TGTGCCAGCAGCCAAGACGTTATACACACCGGGGAGCTGTTTTTT. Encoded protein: CASSQDVIHTGELFF.

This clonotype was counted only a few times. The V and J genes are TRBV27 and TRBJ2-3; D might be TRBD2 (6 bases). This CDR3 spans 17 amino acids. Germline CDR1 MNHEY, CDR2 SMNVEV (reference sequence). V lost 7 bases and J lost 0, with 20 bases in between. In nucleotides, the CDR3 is TGTGCCAGCACCTCACCCGGGACTCGGGCTAGCACAGATACGCAGTATTTT. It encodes CASTSPGTRASTDTQYF.

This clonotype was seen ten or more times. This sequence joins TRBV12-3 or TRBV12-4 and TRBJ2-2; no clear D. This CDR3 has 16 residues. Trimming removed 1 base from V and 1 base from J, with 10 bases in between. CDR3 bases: TGTGCCAGCAGTTTAGGGGAAGGGCAGAACACCGGGGAGCTGTTTTTT. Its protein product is CASSLGEGQNTGELFF.

The CDR3 region is CASSGRVSGSGELFF. The CDR3 region has the DNA TGTGCCAGCAGTGGCAGGGTTTCGGGTTCCGGGGAGCTGTTTTTT. The chain recombines TRBV2 with TRBJ2-2; D possibly corresponds to TRBD1 (5 bases). Germline CDR1 is SNHLY and CDR2 is FYNNEI. The CDR3 loop spans 15 amino acids. Trimming shortened V by 4 bases and J by 6 bases, and 15 bases separated the two germline ends.

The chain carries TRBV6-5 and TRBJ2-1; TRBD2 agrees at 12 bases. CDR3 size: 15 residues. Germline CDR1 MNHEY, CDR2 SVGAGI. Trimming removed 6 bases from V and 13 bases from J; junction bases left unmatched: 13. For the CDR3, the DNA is TGTGCCAGCAGCGGTCTAGCGGGGGGGCCATCCCGTCAGTTCTTC. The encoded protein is CASSGLAGGPSRQFF.

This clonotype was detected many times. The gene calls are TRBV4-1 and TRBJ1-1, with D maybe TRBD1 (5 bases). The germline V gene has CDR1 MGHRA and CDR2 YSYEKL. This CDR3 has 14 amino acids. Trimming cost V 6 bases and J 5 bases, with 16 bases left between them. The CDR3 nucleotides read TGCGCCAGCAGGGGGTTTCTGAAGGGGACTGAAGCTTTCTTT. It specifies CASRGFLKGTEAFF.

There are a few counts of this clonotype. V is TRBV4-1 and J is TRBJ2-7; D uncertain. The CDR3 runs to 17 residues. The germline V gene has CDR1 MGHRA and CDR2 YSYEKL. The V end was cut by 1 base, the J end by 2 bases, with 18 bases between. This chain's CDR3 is CASSQAPGGPHAYEQYF. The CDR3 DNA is TGCGCCAGCAGCCAAGCCCCCGGTGGACCGCACGCCTACGAGCAGTACTTC.

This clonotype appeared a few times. Here the CDR3 DNA reads TGTGCCAGCAGCCCGGGACGACTTACAGATACGCAGTATTTT. Amino acids: CASSPGRLTDTQYF. The gene calls are TRBV4-2 and TRBJ2-3; D assignment may be TRBD1 or TRBD2 (5 bases each). V lost 4 bases and J lost 3, with 11 bases in between. The length of the CDR3 is 14 residues. The V gene's germline CDR1 is LGHNA and CDR2 YNFKEQ.

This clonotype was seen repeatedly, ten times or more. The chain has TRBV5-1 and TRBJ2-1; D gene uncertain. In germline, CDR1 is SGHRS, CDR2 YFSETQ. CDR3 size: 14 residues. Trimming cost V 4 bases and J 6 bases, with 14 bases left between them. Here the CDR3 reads CASSALPGPNEQFF. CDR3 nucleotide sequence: TGCGCCAGCAGCGCCCTGCCGGGCCCCAATGAGCAGTTCTTC.

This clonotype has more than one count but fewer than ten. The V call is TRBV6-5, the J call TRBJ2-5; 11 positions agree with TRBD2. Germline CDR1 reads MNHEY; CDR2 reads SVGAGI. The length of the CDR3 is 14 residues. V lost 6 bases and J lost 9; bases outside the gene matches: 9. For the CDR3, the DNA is TGTGCCAGCAGGGGACTAGCGGCTCTGGGGTCCCAGTACTTC. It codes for CASRGLAALGSQYF.

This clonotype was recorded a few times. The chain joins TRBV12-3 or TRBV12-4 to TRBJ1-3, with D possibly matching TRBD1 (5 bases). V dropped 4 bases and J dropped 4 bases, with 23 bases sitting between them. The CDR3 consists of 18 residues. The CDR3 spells CASSSGSGYGTVGNTIYF. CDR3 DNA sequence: TGTGCCAGCAGTTCGGGGTCAGGGTACGGAACTGTAGGAAACACCATATATTTT.

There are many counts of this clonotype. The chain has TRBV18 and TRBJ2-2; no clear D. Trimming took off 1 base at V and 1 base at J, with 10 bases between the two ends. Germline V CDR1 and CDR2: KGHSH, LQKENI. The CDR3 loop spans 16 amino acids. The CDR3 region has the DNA TGTGCCAGCTCACCACAAGAGCTGAGGAACACCGGGGAGCTGTTTTTT. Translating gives CASSPQELRNTGELFF. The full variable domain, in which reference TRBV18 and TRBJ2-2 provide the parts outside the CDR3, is NAGVMQNPRHLVRRRGQEARLRCSPMKGHSHVYWYRQLPEEGLKFMVYLQKENIIDESGMPKERFSAEFPKEGPSILRIQQVVRGDSAAYFCASSPQELRNTGELFFGEGSRLTVL.

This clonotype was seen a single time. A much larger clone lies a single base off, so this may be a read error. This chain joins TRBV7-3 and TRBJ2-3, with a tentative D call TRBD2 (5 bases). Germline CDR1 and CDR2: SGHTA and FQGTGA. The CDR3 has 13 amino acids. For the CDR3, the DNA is TGTGTCAGCAGCGGCCCTCCAAAGGATACGCAGTATTTT. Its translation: CVSSGPPKDTQYF. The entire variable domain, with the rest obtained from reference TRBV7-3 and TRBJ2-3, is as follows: GAGVSQTPSNKVTEKGKYVELRCDPISGHTALYWYRQSLGQGPEFLIYFQGTGAADDSGLPNDRFFAVRPEGSVSTLKIQRTERGDSAVYLCVSSGPPKDTQYFGPGTRLTVL.

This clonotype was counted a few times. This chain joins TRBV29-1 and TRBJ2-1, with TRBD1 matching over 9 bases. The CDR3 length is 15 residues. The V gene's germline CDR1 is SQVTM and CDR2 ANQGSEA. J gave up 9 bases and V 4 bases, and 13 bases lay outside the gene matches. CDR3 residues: CSVVPWDRESGEQFF. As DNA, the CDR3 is TGCAGCGTTGTCCCATGGGACAGGGAGTCGGGTGAGCAGTTCTTC.

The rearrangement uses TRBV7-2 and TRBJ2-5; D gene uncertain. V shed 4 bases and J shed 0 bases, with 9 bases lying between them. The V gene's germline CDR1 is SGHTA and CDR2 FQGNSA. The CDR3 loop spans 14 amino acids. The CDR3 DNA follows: TGTGCCAGCAGCTACCGGTACGACCAAGAGACCCAGTACTTC. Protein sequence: CASSYRYDQETQYF.

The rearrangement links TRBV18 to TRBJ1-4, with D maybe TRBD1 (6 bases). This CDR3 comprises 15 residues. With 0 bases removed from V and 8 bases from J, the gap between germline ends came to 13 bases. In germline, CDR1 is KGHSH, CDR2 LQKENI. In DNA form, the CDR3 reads TGTGCCAGCTCACCACCGAAACAAGGGGGAGAAAAACTGTTTTTT. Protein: CASSPPKQGGEKLFF.

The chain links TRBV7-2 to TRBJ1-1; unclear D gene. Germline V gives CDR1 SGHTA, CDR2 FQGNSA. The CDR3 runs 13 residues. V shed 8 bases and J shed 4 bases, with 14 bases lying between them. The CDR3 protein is CASELTRGTEAFF. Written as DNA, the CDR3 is TGTGCCAGCGAACTGACCAGAGGCACTGAAGCTTTCTTT.